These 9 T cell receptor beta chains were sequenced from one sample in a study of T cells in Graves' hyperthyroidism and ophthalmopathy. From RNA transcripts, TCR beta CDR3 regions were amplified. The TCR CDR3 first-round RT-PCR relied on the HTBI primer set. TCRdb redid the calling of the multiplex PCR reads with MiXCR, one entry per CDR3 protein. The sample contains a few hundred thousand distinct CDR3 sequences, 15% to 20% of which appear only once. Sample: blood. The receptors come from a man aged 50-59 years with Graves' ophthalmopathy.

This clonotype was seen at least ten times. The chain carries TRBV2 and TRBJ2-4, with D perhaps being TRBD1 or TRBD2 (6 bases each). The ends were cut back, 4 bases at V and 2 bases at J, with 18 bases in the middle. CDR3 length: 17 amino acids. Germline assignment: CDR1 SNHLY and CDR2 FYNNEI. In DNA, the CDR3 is TGTGCCAGCAGTGGTGGTGGGGGGCTACCGACCAAAAACATTCAGTACTTC. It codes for CASSGGGGLPTKNIQYF.

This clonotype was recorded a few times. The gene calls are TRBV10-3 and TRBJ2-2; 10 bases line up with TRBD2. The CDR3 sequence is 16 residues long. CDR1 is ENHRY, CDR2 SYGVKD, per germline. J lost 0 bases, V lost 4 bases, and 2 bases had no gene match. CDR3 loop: CAISGTSGSNTGELFF. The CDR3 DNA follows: TGTGCCATCAGTGGGACTAGCGGTTCGAACACCGGGGAGCTGTTTTTT.

CDR3 in DNA: TGTGCCAGCAGCCCCCGTCCGAGGTCCTACGAGCAGTACTTC. It is translated as CASSPRPRSYEQYF. This chain uses TRBV7-9 with TRBJ2-7; no reliable D call. Trimming took 5 bases from V and 1 from J, leaving 12 bases between them. The CDR3 extends over 14 amino acids. In germline, CDR1 is SEHNR, CDR2 FQNEAQ (reference sequence). The full variable domain, its missing parts supplied by reference TRBV7-9 and TRBJ2-7, is DTGVSQNPRHKITKRGQNVTFRCDPISEHNRLYWYRQTLGQGPEFLTYFQNEAQLEKSRLLSDRFSAERPKGSFSTLEIQRTEQGDSAMYLCASSPRPRSYEQYFGPGTRLTVT.

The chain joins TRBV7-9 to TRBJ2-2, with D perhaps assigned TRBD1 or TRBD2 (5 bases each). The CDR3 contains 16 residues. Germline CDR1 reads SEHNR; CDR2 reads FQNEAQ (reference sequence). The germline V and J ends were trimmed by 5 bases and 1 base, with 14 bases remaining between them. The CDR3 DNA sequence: TGTGCCAGCAGCCCGAGGGTGACAGAGAACACCGGGGAGCTGTTTTTT. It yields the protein CASSPRVTENTGELFF.

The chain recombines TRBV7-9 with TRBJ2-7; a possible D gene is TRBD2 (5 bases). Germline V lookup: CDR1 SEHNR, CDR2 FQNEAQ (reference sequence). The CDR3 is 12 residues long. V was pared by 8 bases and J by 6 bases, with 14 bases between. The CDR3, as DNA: TGTGCCAGCGGTGAGGGCCGGGGCGAGCAGTACTTC. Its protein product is CASGEGRGEQYF.

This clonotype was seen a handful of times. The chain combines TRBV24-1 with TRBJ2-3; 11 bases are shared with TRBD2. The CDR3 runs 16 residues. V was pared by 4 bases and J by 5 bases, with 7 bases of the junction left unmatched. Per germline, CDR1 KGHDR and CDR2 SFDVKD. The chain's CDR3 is CATSEFSGRAEDTQYF. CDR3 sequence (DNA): TGTGCCACCAGTGAGTTTAGCGGGAGGGCAGAAGATACGCAGTATTTT.

The CDR3 sequence is CASSLARASGPDEQFF. In nucleotides, the CDR3 is TGTGCCAGCAGCTTAGCGAGGGCTAGCGGACCGGATGAGCAGTTCTTC. V is TRBV11-1 and J is TRBJ2-1, with 7 bases identical to TRBD2. This CDR3 contains 16 residues. The trim removed 0 bases at V and 8 bases at J, leaving 10 bases unmatched. CDR1 and CDR2 from the germline V gene are SGHAT and FQDESV (reference sequence).

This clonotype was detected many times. The CDR3: CAWKVLAGDLQFF. CDR3 DNA sequence: TGTGCCTGGAAGGTGTTAGCGGGCGACCTACAGTTCTTC. The chain recombines TRBV30 with TRBJ2-1; the match to TRBD2 covers 7 bases. After removal of 4 bases from V and 13 bases from J, the junction contained 13 bases not matched to a gene. The CDR3 contains 13 residues. The germline V gene has CDR1 GTSNPN and CDR2 SVGIG (reference sequence).

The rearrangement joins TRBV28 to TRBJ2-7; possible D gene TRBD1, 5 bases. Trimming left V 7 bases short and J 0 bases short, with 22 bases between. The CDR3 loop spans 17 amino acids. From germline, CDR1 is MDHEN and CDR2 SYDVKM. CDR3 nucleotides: TGTGCCAGCACCAACCTGATGAAAGGGGCCAGCTCCTACGAGCAGTACTTC. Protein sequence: CASTNLMKGASSYEQYF.